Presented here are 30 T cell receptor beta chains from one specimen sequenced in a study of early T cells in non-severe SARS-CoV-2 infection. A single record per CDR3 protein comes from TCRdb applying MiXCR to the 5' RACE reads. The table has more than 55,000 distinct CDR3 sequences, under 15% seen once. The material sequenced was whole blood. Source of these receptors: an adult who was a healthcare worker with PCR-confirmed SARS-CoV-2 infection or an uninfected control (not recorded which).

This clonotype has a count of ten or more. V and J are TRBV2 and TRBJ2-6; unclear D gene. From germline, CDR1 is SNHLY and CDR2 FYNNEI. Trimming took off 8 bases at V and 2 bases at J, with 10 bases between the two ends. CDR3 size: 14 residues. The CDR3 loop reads CASWTGPGANVLTF. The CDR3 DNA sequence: TGTGCCAGCTGGACCGGCCCTGGGGCCAACGTCCTGACTTTC.

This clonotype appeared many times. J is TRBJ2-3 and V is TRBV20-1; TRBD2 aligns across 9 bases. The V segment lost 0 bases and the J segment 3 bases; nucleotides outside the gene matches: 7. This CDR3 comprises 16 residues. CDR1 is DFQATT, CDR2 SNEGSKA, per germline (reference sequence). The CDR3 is CSAREGGGGATDTQYF. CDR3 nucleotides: TGCAGTGCTAGAGAGGGCGGCGGGGGGGCTACAGATACGCAGTATTTT.

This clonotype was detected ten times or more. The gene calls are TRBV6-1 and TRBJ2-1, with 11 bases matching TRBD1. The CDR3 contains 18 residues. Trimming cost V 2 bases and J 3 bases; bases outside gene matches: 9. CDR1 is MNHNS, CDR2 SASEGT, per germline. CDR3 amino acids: CASSERGAGTGGYNEQFF. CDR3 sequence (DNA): TGTGCCAGCAGTGAACGAGGGGCCGGGACAGGGGGCTACAATGAGCAGTTCTTC.

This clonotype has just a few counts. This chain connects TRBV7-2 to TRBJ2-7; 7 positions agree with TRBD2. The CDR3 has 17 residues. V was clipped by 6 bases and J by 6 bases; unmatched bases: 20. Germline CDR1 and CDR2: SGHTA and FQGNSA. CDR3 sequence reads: CASSLHQPGGSEGEQYF. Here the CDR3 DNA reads TGTGCCAGCAGTCTCCACCAACCGGGGGGTTCGGAGGGCGAGCAGTACTTC.

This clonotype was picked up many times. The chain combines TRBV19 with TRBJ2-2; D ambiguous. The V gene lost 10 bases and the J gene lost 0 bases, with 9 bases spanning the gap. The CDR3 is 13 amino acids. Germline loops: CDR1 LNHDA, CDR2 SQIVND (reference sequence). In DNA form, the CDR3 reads TGTGCCACCTCAATTTCGAACACCGGGGAGCTGTTTTTT. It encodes CATSISNTGELFF.

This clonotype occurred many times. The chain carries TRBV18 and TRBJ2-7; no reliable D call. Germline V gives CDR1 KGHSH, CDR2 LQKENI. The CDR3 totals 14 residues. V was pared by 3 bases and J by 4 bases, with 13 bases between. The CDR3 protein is CASSPSTAGYEQYF. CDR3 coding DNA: TGTGCCAGCTCACCTAGTACAGCTGGATACGAGCAGTACTTC.

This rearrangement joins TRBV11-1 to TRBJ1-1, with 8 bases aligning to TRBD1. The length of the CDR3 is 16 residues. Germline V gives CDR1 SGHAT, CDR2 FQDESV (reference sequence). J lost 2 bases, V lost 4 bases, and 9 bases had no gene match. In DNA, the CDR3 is TGTGCCAGCAGCTCCTCGACAGGGGTTGGAAACACTGAAGCTTTCTTT. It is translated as CASSSSTGVGNTEAFF.

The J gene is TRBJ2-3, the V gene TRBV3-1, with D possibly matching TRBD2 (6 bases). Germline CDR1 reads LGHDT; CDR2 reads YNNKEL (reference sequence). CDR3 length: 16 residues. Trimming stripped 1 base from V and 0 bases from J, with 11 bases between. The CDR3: CASSQVAGISTDTQYF. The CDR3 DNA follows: TGTGCCAGCAGCCAAGTGGCGGGGATTAGCACAGATACGCAGTATTTT.

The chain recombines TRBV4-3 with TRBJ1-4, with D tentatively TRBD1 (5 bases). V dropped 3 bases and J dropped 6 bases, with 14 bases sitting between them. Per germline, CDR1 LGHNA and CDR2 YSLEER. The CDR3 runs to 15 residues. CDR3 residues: CASSQKQAWDEKLFF. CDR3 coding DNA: TGCGCCAGCAGCCAGAAACAGGCTTGGGATGAAAAACTGTTTTTT.

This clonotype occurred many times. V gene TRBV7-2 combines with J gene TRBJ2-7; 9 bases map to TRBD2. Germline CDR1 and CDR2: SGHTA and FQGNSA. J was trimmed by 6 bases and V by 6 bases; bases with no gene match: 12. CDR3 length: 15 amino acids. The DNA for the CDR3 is TGTGCCAGCAGTCTATCCAGCGGGGGGCGGGGCGAGCAGTACTTC. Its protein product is CASSLSSGGRGEQYF.

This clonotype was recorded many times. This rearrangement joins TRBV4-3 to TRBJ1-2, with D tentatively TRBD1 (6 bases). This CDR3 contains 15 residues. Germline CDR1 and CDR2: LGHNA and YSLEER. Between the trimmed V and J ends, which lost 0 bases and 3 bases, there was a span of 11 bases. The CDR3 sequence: CASSQERQGYYGYTF. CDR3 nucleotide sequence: TGCGCCAGCAGCCAAGAGCGGCAGGGGTACTATGGCTACACCTTC.

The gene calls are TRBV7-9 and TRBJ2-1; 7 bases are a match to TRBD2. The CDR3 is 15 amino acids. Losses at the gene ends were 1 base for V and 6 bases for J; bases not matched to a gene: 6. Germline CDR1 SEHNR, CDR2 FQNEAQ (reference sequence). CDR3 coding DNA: TGTGCCAGCAGCTTAGAACTAGCGTGGGTCAATGAGCAGTTCTTC. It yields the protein CASSLELAWVNEQFF.

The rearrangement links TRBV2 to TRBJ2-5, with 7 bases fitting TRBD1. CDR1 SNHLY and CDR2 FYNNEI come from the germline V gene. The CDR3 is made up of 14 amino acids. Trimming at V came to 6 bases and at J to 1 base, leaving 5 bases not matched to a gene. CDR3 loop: CASSADRAQETQYF. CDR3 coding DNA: TGTGCCAGCAGCGCTGACAGGGCCCAAGAGACCCAGTACTTC. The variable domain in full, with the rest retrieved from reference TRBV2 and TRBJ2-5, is EPEVTQTPSHQVTQMGQEVILRCVPISNHLYFYWYRQILGQKVEFLVSFYNNEISEKSEIFDDQFSVERPDGSNFTLKIRSTKLEDSAMYFCASSADRAQETQYFGPGTRLLVL.

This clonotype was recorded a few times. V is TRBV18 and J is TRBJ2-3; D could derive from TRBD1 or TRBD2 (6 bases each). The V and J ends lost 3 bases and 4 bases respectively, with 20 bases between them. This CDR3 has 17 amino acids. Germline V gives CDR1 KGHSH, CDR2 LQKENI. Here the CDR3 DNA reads TGTGCCAGCTCACCCATTACGTCGGGGGCGCAATCAGATACGCAGTATTTT. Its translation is CASSPITSGAQSDTQYF.

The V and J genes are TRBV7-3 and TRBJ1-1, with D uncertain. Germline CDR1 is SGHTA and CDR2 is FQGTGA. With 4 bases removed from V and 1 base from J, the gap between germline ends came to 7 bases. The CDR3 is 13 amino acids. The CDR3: CASSSHRNTEAFF. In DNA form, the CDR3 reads TGTGCCAGCAGCTCACACCGGAACACTGAAGCTTTCTTT.

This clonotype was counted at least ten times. In DNA form, the CDR3 reads TGTGCCAGCAGCTTAGGGTATGGGGGGGGTTACGAGCAGTACTTC. It specifies CASSLGYGGGYEQYF. The chain has TRBV7-2 and TRBJ2-7, with 7 bases matching TRBD2. The germline CDR1 and CDR2 sequences are SGHTA and FQGNSA. This CDR3 contains 15 residues. The trim removed 1 base at V and 4 bases at J, leaving 7 bases unmatched.

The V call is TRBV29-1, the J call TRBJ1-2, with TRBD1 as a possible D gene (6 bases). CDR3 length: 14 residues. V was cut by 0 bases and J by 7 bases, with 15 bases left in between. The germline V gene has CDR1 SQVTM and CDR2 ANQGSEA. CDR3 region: CSVEDLDRRGGYTF. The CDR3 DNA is TGCAGCGTTGAAGATTTAGACAGGCGGGGTGGCTACACCTTC.

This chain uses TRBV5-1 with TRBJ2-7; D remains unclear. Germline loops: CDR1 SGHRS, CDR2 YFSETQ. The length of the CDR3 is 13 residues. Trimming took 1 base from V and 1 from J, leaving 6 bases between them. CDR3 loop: CASSLTSSYEQYF. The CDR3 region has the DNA TGCGCCAGCAGCTTGACCAGTTCCTACGAGCAGTACTTC.

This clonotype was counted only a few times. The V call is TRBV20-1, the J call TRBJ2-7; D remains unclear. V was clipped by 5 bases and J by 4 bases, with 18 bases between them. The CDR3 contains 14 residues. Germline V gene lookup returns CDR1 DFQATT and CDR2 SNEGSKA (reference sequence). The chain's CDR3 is CSARTGSDLYEQYF. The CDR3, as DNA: TGCAGTGCTCGCACCGGGTCAGACTTATACGAGCAGTACTTC.

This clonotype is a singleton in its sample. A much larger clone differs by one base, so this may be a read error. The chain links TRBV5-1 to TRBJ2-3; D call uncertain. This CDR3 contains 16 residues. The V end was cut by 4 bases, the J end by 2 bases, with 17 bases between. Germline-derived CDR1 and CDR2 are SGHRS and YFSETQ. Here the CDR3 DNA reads TGCGCCAGCAGCGTAACAGAGAGCCTTTACACAGATACGCAGTATTTT. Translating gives CASSVTESLYTDTQYF. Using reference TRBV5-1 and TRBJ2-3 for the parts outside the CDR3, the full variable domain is KAGVTQTPRYLIKTRGQQVTLSCSPISGHRSVSWYQQTPGQGLQFLFEYFSETQRNKGNFPGRFSGRQFSNSRSEMNVSTLELGDSALYLCASSVTESLYTDTQYFGPGTRLTVL.

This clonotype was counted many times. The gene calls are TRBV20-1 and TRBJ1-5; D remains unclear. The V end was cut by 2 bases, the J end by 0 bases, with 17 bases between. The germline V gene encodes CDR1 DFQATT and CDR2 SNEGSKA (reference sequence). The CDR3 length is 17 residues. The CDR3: CSARPYRTGSSNQPQHF. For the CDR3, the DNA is TGCAGTGCTAGACCGTATCGTACGGGGTCTAGCAATCAGCCCCAGCATTTT.

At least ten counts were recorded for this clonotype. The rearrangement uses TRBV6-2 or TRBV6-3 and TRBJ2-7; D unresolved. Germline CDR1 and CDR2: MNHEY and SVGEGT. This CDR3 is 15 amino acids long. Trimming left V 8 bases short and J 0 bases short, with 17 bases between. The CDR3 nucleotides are TGTGCCAGCGCGCAGTTGGGCAGGAGCTCCTACGAGCAGTACTTC. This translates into CASAQLGRSSYEQYF.

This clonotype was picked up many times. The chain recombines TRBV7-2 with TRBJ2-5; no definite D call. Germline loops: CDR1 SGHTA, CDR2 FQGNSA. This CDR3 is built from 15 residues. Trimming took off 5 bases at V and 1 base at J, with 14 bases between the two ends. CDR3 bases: TGTGCCAGCAGCCGGGCCGTGGGGTCCCAAGAGACCCAGTACTTC. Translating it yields CASSRAVGSQETQYF.

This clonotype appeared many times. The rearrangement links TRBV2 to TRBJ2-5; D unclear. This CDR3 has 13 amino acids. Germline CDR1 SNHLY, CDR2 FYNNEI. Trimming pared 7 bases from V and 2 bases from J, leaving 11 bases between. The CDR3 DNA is TGTGCCAGCAAGGGTCAGGAACAAGAGACCCAGTACTTC. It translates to CASKGQEQETQYF.

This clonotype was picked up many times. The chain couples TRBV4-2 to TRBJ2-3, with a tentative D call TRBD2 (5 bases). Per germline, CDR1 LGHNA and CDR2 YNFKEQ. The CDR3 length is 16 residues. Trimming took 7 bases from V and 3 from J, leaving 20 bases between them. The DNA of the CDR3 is TGTGCCAGCACCCTCGCGGACCCGTCGGGAACAGATACGCAGTATTTT. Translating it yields CASTLADPSGTDTQYF.

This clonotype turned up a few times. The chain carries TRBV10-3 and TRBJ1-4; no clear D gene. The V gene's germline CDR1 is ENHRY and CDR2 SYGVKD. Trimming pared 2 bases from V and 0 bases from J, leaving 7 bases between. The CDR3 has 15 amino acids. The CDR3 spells CAISEDQATNEKLFF. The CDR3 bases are TGTGCCATCAGTGAGGACCAGGCAACTAATGAAAAACTGTTTTTT.

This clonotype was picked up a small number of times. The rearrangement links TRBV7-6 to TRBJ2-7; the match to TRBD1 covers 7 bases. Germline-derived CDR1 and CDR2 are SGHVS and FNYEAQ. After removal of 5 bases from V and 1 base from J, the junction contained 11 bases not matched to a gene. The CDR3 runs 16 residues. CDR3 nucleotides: TGTGCCAGCAGCCCAGCATCGACAGGGCATTCCTACGAGCAGTACTTC. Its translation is CASSPASTGHSYEQYF.

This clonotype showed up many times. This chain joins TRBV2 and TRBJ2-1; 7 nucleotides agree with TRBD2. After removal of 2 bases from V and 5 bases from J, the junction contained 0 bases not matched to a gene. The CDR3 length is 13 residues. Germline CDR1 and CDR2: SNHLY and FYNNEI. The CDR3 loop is CASSELADNEQFF. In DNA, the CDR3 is TGTGCCAGCAGTGAACTAGCGGACAATGAGCAGTTCTTC.

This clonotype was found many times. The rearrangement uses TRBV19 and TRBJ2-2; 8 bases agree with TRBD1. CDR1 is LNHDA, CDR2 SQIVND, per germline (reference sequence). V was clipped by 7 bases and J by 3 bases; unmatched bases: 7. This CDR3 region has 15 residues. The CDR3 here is CASKGVQGDTGELFF. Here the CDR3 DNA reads TGTGCCAGTAAAGGGGTACAGGGGGACACCGGGGAGCTGTTTTTT. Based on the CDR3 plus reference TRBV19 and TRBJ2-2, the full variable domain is DGGITQSPKYLFRKEGQNVTLSCEQNLNHDAMYWYRQDPGQGLRLIYYSQIVNDFQKGDIAEGYSVSREKKESFPLTVTSAQKNPTAFYLCASKGVQGDTGELFFGEGSRLTVL.

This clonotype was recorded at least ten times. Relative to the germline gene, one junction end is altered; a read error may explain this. Written as DNA, the CDR3 is TGTGCCAGCAGCTTGGGGTCGAACTTTGAAGTTTTCTTT. This encodes CASSLGSNFEVFF. This chain connects TRBV7-6 to TRBJ1-1; D is ambiguous. This CDR3 is built from 13 residues. The germline CDR1 and CDR2 sequences are SGHVS and FNYEAQ.